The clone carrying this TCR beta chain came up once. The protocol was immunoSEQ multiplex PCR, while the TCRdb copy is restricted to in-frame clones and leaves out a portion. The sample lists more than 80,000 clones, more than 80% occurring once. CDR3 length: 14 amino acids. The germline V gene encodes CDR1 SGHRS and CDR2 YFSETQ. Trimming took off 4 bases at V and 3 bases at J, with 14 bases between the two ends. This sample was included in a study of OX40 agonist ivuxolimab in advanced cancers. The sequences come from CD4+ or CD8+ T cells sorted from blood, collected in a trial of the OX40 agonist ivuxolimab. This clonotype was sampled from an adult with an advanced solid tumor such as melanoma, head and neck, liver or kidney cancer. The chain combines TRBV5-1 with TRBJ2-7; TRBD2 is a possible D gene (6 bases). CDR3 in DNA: TGCGCCAGCAGCGGCCGGGACTGGAACTACGAGCAGTACTTC. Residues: CASSGRDWNYEQYF. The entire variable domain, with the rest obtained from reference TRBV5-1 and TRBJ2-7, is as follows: KAGVTQTPRYLIKTRGQQVTLSCSPISGHRSVSWYQQTPGQGLQFLFEYFSETQRNKGNFPGRFSGRQFSNSRSEMNVSTLELGDSALYLCASSGRDWNYEQYFGPGTRLTVT.